What follows are 32 T cell receptor beta chains derived from one specimen sequenced in a study of T cells in localized non-small cell lung cancer (dated by TCRdb to about 2020). To prepare the library, the immunoSEQ multiplex PCR assay was applied. What TCRdb holds here is the immuneACCESS table cut down to in-frame rearrangements. Part of the clones is not present; checked against another copy, under half of the missing clones reflect an unresolved V gene, and the others are unexplained. This sample lists about 3,300 clones; about 30% were detected once. The ten largest clonotypes hold approximately 12% of the sample. Sequenced here: normal lung tissue next to the tumor, sampled before any cancer treatment. Source of these receptors: a woman aged 35 to 69 with stage I lung adenocarcinoma.

This clone was counted only a few times. CDR3 nucleotides: TGTGCCACCAGCAGGACATTCTATAGCGGGAGTAACACCGGGGAGCTGTTTTTT. Amino acids: CATSRTFYSGSNTGELFF. This chain uses TRBV15 with TRBJ2-2; the match to TRBD2 covers 9 bases. J lost 2 bases, V lost 3 bases, and 10 bases had no gene match. The germline V gene encodes CDR1 LNHNV and CDR2 YYDKDF (reference sequence). The CDR3 has 18 residues.

The V and J genes are TRBV29-1 and TRBJ2-3; D not certain. With 8 bases removed from V and 3 bases from J, the gap between germline ends came to 12 bases. The CDR3 covers 12 residues. Germline assignment: CDR1 SQVTM and CDR2 ANQGSEA. This chain's CDR3 is CSRAPNTDTQYF. The DNA for the CDR3 is TGCAGCCGCGCCCCGAATACAGATACGCAGTATTTT.

The J gene is TRBJ2-5, the V gene TRBV28, with D unresolved. Trimming removed 3 bases from V and 6 bases from J, with 8 bases in between. Germline values: CDR1 MDHEN, CDR2 SYDVKM. The length of the CDR3 is 12 residues. CDR3 sequence: CASSLTLKTQYF. CDR3 bases: TGTGCCAGCAGTTTGACGTTGAAGACCCAGTACTTC.

The chain recombines TRBV10-2 with TRBJ2-7; 11 nucleotides agree with TRBD2. Germline V gene sequence: CDR1 WSHSY, CDR2 SAAADI. V shed 2 bases, J shed 4 bases, and the junction held 7 bases outside the gene matches. The CDR3 length is 16 residues. The CDR3 DNA follows: TGCGCCAGCAGTGAGGACCTCGGGACTAGCGGTTACGAGCAGTACTTC. Translation: CASSEDLGTSGYEQYF.

Written as DNA, the CDR3 is TGTGCCAGCAGTGAAGCCTCAACTAACTATGGCTACACCTTC. Its translation: CASSEASTNYGYTF. The chain combines TRBV9 with TRBJ1-2; D uncertain. Per germline, CDR1 SGDLS and CDR2 YYNGEE. The CDR3 contains 14 residues. V gave up 5 bases and J gave up 0 bases, with 11 bases separating them. Using reference TRBV9 and TRBJ1-2 for the parts outside the CDR3, the full variable domain is DSGVTQTPKHLITATGQRVTLRCSPRSGDLSVYWYQQSLDQGLQFLIQYYNGEERAKGNILERFSAQQFPDLHSELNLSSLELGDSALYFCASSEASTNYGYTFGSGTRLTVV.

The J gene is TRBJ2-2, the V gene TRBV10-2; D is perhaps TRBD2 (5 bases). The CDR3 is 13 residues long. Deletions cut 7 bases from V and 7 bases from J, with 13 bases between. Germline loops: CDR1 WSHSY, CDR2 SAAADI. The CDR3 coding sequence is TGCGCCAGCAAGGACTCCAAGGACGGGGAGCTGTTTTTT. Translating it yields CASKDSKDGELFF.

The CDR3 reads CASSRTGGRNTIYF. CDR3 nucleotides: TGTGCCAGCAGCCGGACAGGGGGAAGAAACACCATATATTTT. The chain links TRBV11-3 to TRBJ1-3; TRBD1 aligns across 10 bases. Germline trimming cut 5 bases from V and 5 bases from J; bases unmatched to any gene: 3. Germline values: CDR1 SGHNT, CDR2 YENEEA. The CDR3 runs 14 residues.

The chain links TRBV7-7 to TRBJ2-1; D is possibly TRBD2 (6 bases). The CDR3 is 19 amino acids. The germline V and J ends were trimmed by 2 bases and 1 base, with 21 bases remaining between them. The germline V gene has CDR1 SSHAT and CDR2 FNYEAQ (reference sequence). The CDR3 DNA is TGTGCCAGCAGCTTAACAGCGGACTACTATTTACCGTCCTACAATGAGCAGTTCTTC. Protein product: CASSLTADYYLPSYNEQFF. Full variable domain (rest looked up from reference TRBV7-7 and TRBJ2-1): GAGVSQSPRYKVTKRGQDVTLRCDPISSHATLYWYQQALGQGPEFLTYFNYEAQPDKSGLPSDRFSAERPEGSISTLTIQRTEQRDSAMYRCASSLTADYYLPSYNEQFFGPGTRLTVL.

This clone was seen a handful of times. This chain connects TRBV28 to TRBJ1-5; D is unresolved. This CDR3 is built from 14 residues. V dropped 5 bases and J dropped 0 bases, with 8 bases sitting between them. Germline V gene sequence: CDR1 MDHEN, CDR2 SYDVKM. This CDR3 is CASSSRSSNQPQHF. The CDR3 bases are TGTGCCAGCAGTAGTCGATCTAGCAATCAGCCCCAGCATTTT.

The chain is built from TRBV9 and TRBJ2-7, with 8 bases aligning to TRBD2. The CDR3 contains 15 residues. V gave up 9 bases and J gave up 2 bases; unmatched junction bases: 13. Germline CDR1 SGDLS, CDR2 YYNGEE. The CDR3 DNA sequence: TGTGCCACCCAATCCGAGCGGGGGAGAGCCTACGAGCAGTACTTC. Amino acid sequence: CATQSERGRAYEQYF.

This clone is categorized as medium-sized. V and J are TRBV11-3 and TRBJ2-7; the D call may be TRBD1 or TRBD2 (5 bases each). V gave up 5 bases and J gave up 1 base, with 12 bases separating them. This CDR3 has 14 amino acids. From germline, CDR1 is SGHNT and CDR2 YENEEA. CDR3: CASSVRDQSYEQYF. The CDR3 region has the DNA TGTGCCAGCAGCGTCCGGGACCAGTCCTACGAGCAGTACTTC.

This chain connects TRBV28 to TRBJ2-4; D perhaps matches TRBD2 (6 bases). Germline-derived CDR1 and CDR2 are MDHEN and SYDVKM. This CDR3 is 14 amino acids long. V was trimmed by 3 bases and J by 10 bases, leaving 16 bases between them. The CDR3 sequence is CASSFALGGKIQYF. The DNA for the CDR3 is TGTGCCAGCAGTTTCGCCCTTGGGGGGAAAATTCAGTACTTC.

By proportion, this clone is medium-sized. This sequence joins TRBV11-3 and TRBJ2-4; D is perhaps TRBD1 (6 bases). Germline loops: CDR1 SGHNT, CDR2 YENEEA. The germline V and J ends were trimmed by 3 bases and 1 base, with 7 bases remaining between them. The CDR3 spans 14 residues. CDR3 in amino acids: CASSFTGAKNIQYF. CDR3 bases: TGTGCCAGCAGCTTCACAGGGGCCAAAAACATTCAGTACTTC.

By share, this clone ranks as medium-sized. This chain uses TRBV6-8 with TRBJ2-7; D is unresolved. Trimming pared 7 bases from V and 9 bases from J, leaving 19 bases between. The CDR3 loop spans 13 amino acids. Per germline, CDR1 MNHGY and CDR2 SAAAGT. The CDR3 DNA reads as TGTGCCAGCACCAACCCGTCTAAGTCCGGGCAGTACTTC. Translating it yields CASTNPSKSGQYF.

This clone was picked up a small number of times. The genes are TRBV30 and TRBJ2-1; no firm D call. Trimming took 2 bases from V and 4 from J, leaving 12 bases between them. Germline V gives CDR1 GTSNPN, CDR2 SVGIG (reference sequence). This CDR3 region has 14 residues. The CDR3 here is CAWSKTQSYNEQFF. CDR3 in DNA: TGTGCCTGGAGTAAAACGCAATCTTACAATGAGCAGTTCTTC. The full variable domain, completed using reference TRBV30 and TRBJ2-1, is SQTIHQWPATLVQPVGSPLSLECTVEGTSNPNLYWYRQAAGRGLQLLFYSVGIGQISSEVPQNLSASRPQDRQFILSSKKLLLSDSGFYLCAWSKTQSYNEQFFGPGTRLTVL.

J is TRBJ1-3 and V is TRBV25-1, with TRBD1 identical over 11 bases. The germline V gene encodes CDR1 MGHDK and CDR2 SYGVNS. The CDR3 spans 16 residues. J was trimmed by 1 base and V by 9 bases; bases with no gene match: 8. Here the CDR3 reads CARAKGQGGSGNTIYF. CDR3 nucleotides: TGTGCCAGGGCAAAGGGACAGGGGGGATCTGGAAACACCATATATTTT.

This clone was detected a few times. The V call is TRBV29-1, the J call TRBJ2-1; D gene unclear. Germline assignment: CDR1 SQVTM and CDR2 ANQGSEA. V lost 7 bases and J 1 base, leaving 14 bases between the germline ends. This CDR3 has 14 residues. CDR3 loop: CSGQDAPSYNEQFF. DNA of the CDR3: TGCAGCGGCCAGGACGCTCCGTCCTACAATGAGCAGTTCTTC.

This clone was picked up a small number of times. The chain links TRBV4-1 to TRBJ2-7, with 7 nucleotides matching TRBD1. CDR1 is MGHRA, CDR2 YSYEKL, per germline. This CDR3 contains 15 residues. The V gene end was trimmed by 5 bases and the J gene end by 9 bases; junction bases not matched to a gene: 16. The CDR3 region is CASSNQGQAPEWQYF. The CDR3 DNA reads as TGCGCCAGCAGCAATCAAGGACAGGCCCCCGAGTGGCAGTACTTC.

The V and J genes are TRBV6-8 and TRBJ2-5; possible D gene TRBD1, 6 bases. V shed 10 bases and J shed 1 base, with 19 bases lying between them. The CDR3 totals 15 residues. Germline CDR1 reads MNHGY; CDR2 reads SAAAGT. The CDR3 sequence: CAIKSDRNIQETQYF. CDR3 DNA sequence: TGTGCCATCAAATCCGACAGGAACATCCAAGAGACCCAGTACTTC.

The chain is built from TRBV11-3 and TRBJ2-5, with TRBD1 matching over 9 bases. The length of the CDR3 is 17 residues. CDR1 and CDR2 (germline): SGHNT, YENEEA. V lost 3 bases, J lost 0 bases, and 8 bases stayed unmatched. The CDR3 sequence: CASSLEGQGLYQETQYF. The CDR3, as DNA: TGTGCCAGCAGCTTGGAGGGACAGGGCCTGTACCAAGAGACCCAGTACTTC.

This sequence joins TRBV5-1 and TRBJ2-1; TRBD2 is a possible D gene (6 bases). Germline V gene data show CDR1 as SGHRS and CDR2 as YFSETQ. CDR3 length: 16 residues. Deletions cut 4 bases from V and 7 bases from J, with 21 bases between. CDR3 DNA: TGCGCCAGCAGCGTCATCCCTAGCGCTCGAGGGAATGAGCAGTTCTTC. This gives the protein CASSVIPSARGNEQFF.

This clone occurred a few times. This chain uses TRBV19 with TRBJ1-5; D may be TRBD1 (6 bases). The CDR3 consists of 15 residues. Germline CDR1 reads LNHDA; CDR2 reads SQIVND (reference sequence). V gave up 3 bases and J gave up 3 bases, with 12 bases separating them. The CDR3 spells CASSIRQGYNQPQHF. CDR3 DNA: TGTGCCAGTAGTATTCGGCAGGGGTACAATCAGCCCCAGCATTTT.

Judged by abundance, this clone is large. The chain recombines TRBV11-3 with TRBJ2-7; 9 positions match TRBD1. There are 14 residues in the CDR3. The V segment lost 1 base and the J segment 6 bases; nucleotides outside the gene matches: 4. In germline, CDR1 is SGHNT, CDR2 YENEEA. The CDR3 nucleotides read TGTGCCAGCAGCTTAGTTGGGACAGGGATCGAGCAGTACTTC. Translation gives CASSLVGTGIEQYF. Complete variable domain (other parts from reference TRBV11-3 and TRBJ2-7): EAGVVQSPRYKIIEKKQPVAFWCNPISGHNTLYWYLQNLGQGPELLIRYENEEAVDDSQLPKDRFSAERLKGVDSTLKIQPAELGDSAVYLCASSLVGTGIEQYFGPGTRLTVT.

This clone was counted between two and nine times. The V gene is TRBV11-3, the J gene TRBJ2-1; 7 bases are a match to TRBD2. Germline V lookup: CDR1 SGHNT, CDR2 YENEEA. The length of the CDR3 is 15 residues. J gave up 4 bases and V 6 bases, and 9 bases lay outside the gene matches. CDR3 bases: TGTGCCAGCAGACTGGGGCTAGCGGATTACAATGAGCAGTTCTTC. It encodes CASRLGLADYNEQFF. Full variable domain (rest looked up from reference TRBV11-3 and TRBJ2-1): EAGVVQSPRYKIIEKKQPVAFWCNPISGHNTLYWYLQNLGQGPELLIRYENEEAVDDSQLPKDRFSAERLKGVDSTLKIQPAELGDSAVYLCASRLGLADYNEQFFGPGTRLTVL.

V and J are TRBV28 and TRBJ2-7; 7 nucleotides match TRBD1. CDR3 length equals 14 residues. V dropped 4 bases and J dropped 4; count of bases not matched to a gene: 7. CDR1 and CDR2 (germline): MDHEN, SYDVKM. The CDR3 reads CASSSTGLAYEQYF. The CDR3 nucleotides read TGTGCCAGCAGTTCGACAGGGTTGGCATACGAGCAGTACTTC. The variable domain in full, completed from reference TRBV28 and TRBJ2-7, reads DVKVTQSSRYLVKRTGEKVFLECVQDMDHENMFWYRQDPGLGLRLIYFSYDVKMKEKGDIPEGYSVSREKKERFSLILESASTNQTSMYLCASSSTGLAYEQYFGPGTRLTVT.

This clone was seen only a few times. The chain uses TRBV11-3 and TRBJ1-1; D is perhaps TRBD1 (5 bases). CDR1 is SGHNT, CDR2 YENEEA, per germline. Between the trimmed V and J ends, which lost 4 bases and 1 base, there was a span of 16 bases. This CDR3 is 16 amino acids long. CDR3 sequence: CASSSQGAGTNTEAFF. The CDR3 region has the DNA TGTGCCAGCAGCTCCCAAGGGGCAGGGACGAACACTGAAGCTTTCTTT.

The chain recombines TRBV7-2 with TRBJ1-1; perhaps TRBD1 as D (5 bases). V dropped 8 bases and J dropped 3 bases, with 13 bases sitting between them. Germline V lookup: CDR1 SGHTA, CDR2 FQGNSA. CDR3 length: 13 amino acids. The CDR3: CASREGRDTEAFF. In DNA, the CDR3 is TGTGCCAGCCGTGAGGGGAGGGACACTGAAGCTTTCTTT.

V is TRBV2 and J is TRBJ2-5; 7 bases line up with TRBD1. CDR1 and CDR2 from the germline V gene are SNHLY and FYNNEI. CDR3 length: 15 residues. The junction had 6 bases not matched to a gene; V was cut back by 3 bases and J by 2 bases. The CDR3 DNA is TGTGCCAGCAGTGAGATGACAGGGCCGCAAGAGACCCAGTACTTC. The encoded protein is CASSEMTGPQETQYF. The full variable domain, in which reference TRBV2 and TRBJ2-5 provide the parts outside the CDR3, is EPEVTQTPSHQVTQMGQEVILRCVPISNHLYFYWYRQILGQKVEFLVSFYNNEISEKSEIFDDQFSVERPDGSNFTLKIRSTKLEDSAMYFCASSEMTGPQETQYFGPGTRLLVL.

The chain links TRBV6-8 to TRBJ1-1, with a possible D match to TRBD1 (6 bases). The V and J ends lost 5 bases and 5 bases respectively, with 9 bases between them. The CDR3 contains 12 residues. CDR1 and CDR2 (germline): MNHGY, SAAAGT. The CDR3, as DNA: TGTGCCAGCAGTCACAGGGAAACTGAAGCTTTCTTT. It yields the protein CASSHRETEAFF.

This sequence joins TRBV29-1 and TRBJ1-4; 11 nucleotides align to TRBD1. The CDR3 has 12 residues. V shed 7 bases and J 6 bases; nucleotides not matched to a gene: 1. The germline gives CDR1 SQVTM, CDR2 ANQGSEA. The CDR3 here is CSGGQGDEKLFF. The CDR3 DNA follows: TGCAGCGGGGGACAGGGGGATGAAAAACTGTTTTTT.

This clone has just a few counts. The gene calls are TRBV6-8 and TRBJ2-3, with a weak D call TRBD2 (6 bases). With 8 bases removed from V and 6 bases from J, the gap between germline ends came to 15 bases. In germline, CDR1 is MNHGY, CDR2 SAAAGT. This CDR3 region has 13 residues. In DNA, the CDR3 is TGTGCCAGCCGCACGACTAGAGGGGATACGCAGTATTTT. Translating gives CASRTTRGDTQYF.

This chain links TRBV18 with TRBJ2-7; 7 nucleotides line up with TRBD1. The CDR3 has 15 amino acids. Germline trimming cut 8 bases from V and 0 bases from J; bases unmatched to any gene: 10. CDR1 is KGHSH and CDR2 is LQKENI in the germline V gene. The CDR3 protein is CASARGQARSYEQYF. In DNA, the CDR3 is TGTGCCAGCGCGCGAGGACAGGCGCGCTCCTACGAGCAGTACTTC.